The 19 T cell receptor beta chains reported below all come from one sample, sequenced in a study of technical replicates of blood from a few donors. Clones were sequenced by immunoSEQ multiplex PCR, and TCRdb holds only the in-frame ones, with some missing. This repertoire shows about 97,000 clones, approximately 95% found once; its top ten account for over 0.25%. Sequenced sample: T cells isolated from PBMCs. The source is a human donor in good health.

The rearrangement joins TRBV28 to TRBJ2-3; 9 nucleotides line up with TRBD1. The CDR3 consists of 17 residues. The junction had 10 bases not matched to a gene; V was cut back by 4 bases and J by 2 bases. The germline V gene encodes CDR1 MDHEN and CDR2 SYDVKM. CDR3 DNA: TGTGCCAGCAGTTCCCAGACCGGGACAGGGATCACAGATACGCAGTATTTT. It codes for CASSSQTGTGITDTQYF.

V and J are TRBV1 and TRBJ2-7; no check of the table's D call, TRBD2, against the DNA was made. TRBV1 is an annotated pseudogene. The CDR3 is 21 residues long. CDR3: CTSSLGVRGGGRARRIYEQYF. The DNA for the CDR3 is TGCACCAGCAGCCTGGGGGTACGAGGTGGCGGGAGGGCCAGAAGGATCTACGAGCAGTACTTC.

The rearrangement uses TRBV9 and TRBJ1-2; 8 bases agree with TRBD1. The junction had 15 bases not matched to a gene; V was cut back by 3 bases and J by 5 bases. The CDR3 is made up of 17 amino acids. Per germline, CDR1 SGDLS and CDR2 YYNGEE. As DNA, the CDR3 is TGTGCCAGCAGCGCGGAGGACAGGGTGGACCCCCTTTATGGCTACACCTTC. It codes for CASSAEDRVDPLYGYTF.

The chain combines TRBV19 with TRBJ1-1, with TRBD1 matching over 7 bases. The V gene's germline CDR1 is LNHDA and CDR2 SQIVND (reference sequence). Germline trimming cut 8 bases from V and 3 bases from J; bases unmatched to any gene: 9. This CDR3 region has 14 residues. CDR3 region: CASSPGQRYTEAFF. The CDR3 nucleotides are TGTGCCAGTTCCCCGGGACAGAGGTACACTGAAGCTTTCTTT.

The gene calls are TRBV12-5 and TRBJ2-7, with D tentatively TRBD1 (6 bases). This CDR3 region has 15 residues. The ends were cut back, 5 bases at V and 3 bases at J, with 17 bases in the middle. CDR1 LGHNT and CDR2 FRNRAP come from the germline V gene. The CDR3: CASGPPAGALYEQYF. The DNA for the CDR3 is TGTGCTAGTGGTCCCCCTGCAGGGGCCCTCTACGAGCAGTACTTC.

In its sample, this clone was seen a few times. The chain uses TRBV28 and TRBJ1-5; 8 bases line up with TRBD1. Germline V lookup: CDR1 MDHEN, CDR2 SYDVKM. V trimming: 6 bases; J trimming: 2 bases; junction bases outside the gene matches: 0. There are 13 residues in the CDR3. This CDR3 reads CASRGQGNQPQHF. In DNA, the CDR3 is TGTGCCAGCAGGGGACAGGGCAATCAGCCCCAGCATTTT. Full variable domain (rest looked up from reference TRBV28 and TRBJ1-5): DVKVTQSSRYLVKRTGEKVFLECVQDMDHENMFWYRQDPGLGLRLIYFSYDVKMKEKGDIPEGYSVSREKKERFSLILESASTNQTSMYLCASRGQGNQPQHFGDGTRLSIL.

The chain is built from TRBV10-3 and TRBJ2-1; 12 nucleotides match TRBD2. This CDR3 is 15 amino acids long. CDR1 is ENHRY, CDR2 SYGVKD, per germline. With 1 base clipped from V and 9 bases from J, the junction kept 4 bases outside the gene matches. The CDR3 loop is CAISELTSGSPEQFF. CDR3 sequence (DNA): TGTGCCATCAGTGAGTTGACTAGCGGGAGCCCTGAGCAGTTCTTC.

V is TRBV7-7 and J is TRBJ2-1, with 12 bases identical to TRBD2. The germline V gene has CDR1 SSHAT and CDR2 FNYEAQ (reference sequence). Trimming at V came to 1 base and at J to 7 bases, leaving 2 bases not matched to a gene. The CDR3 runs 15 residues. CDR3 sequence reads: CASSLGLAGGNEQFF. The CDR3 DNA follows: TGTGCCAGCAGCTTAGGGCTAGCGGGAGGGAATGAGCAGTTCTTC.

The rearrangement joins TRBV11-3 to TRBJ2-1; the match to TRBD2 covers 9 bases. The CDR3 consists of 15 residues. Germline V CDR1 and CDR2: SGHNT, YENEEA. V lost 3 bases, J lost 7 bases, and 7 bases stayed unmatched. This CDR3 is CASSLVAGVKNEQFF. In DNA, the CDR3 is TGTGCCAGCAGCTTGGTAGCGGGAGTAAAAAATGAGCAGTTCTTC.

The rearrangement joins TRBV18 to TRBJ2-3; 9 bases are a match to TRBD2. Germline V CDR1 and CDR2: KGHSH, LQKENI. The CDR3 runs to 16 residues. V was clipped by 2 bases and J by 0 bases; unmatched bases: 3. The CDR3 coding sequence is TGTGCCAGCTCACCAACTAGCGGGTCCAGCACAGATACGCAGTATTTT. It is translated as CASSPTSGSSTDTQYF.

The genes are TRBV5-1 and TRBJ2-7; 14 nucleotides line up with TRBD2. The CDR3 length is 16 residues. J was trimmed by 2 bases and V by 5 bases; bases with no gene match: 6. In germline, CDR1 is SGHRS, CDR2 YFSETQ. The CDR3 nucleotides are TGCGCCAGCAGGTCGGGACTAGCGGGAGCCCCCTACGAGCAGTACTTC. Translating it yields CASRSGLAGAPYEQYF.

V and J are TRBV15 and TRBJ2-7; 8 bases are shared with TRBD2. The CDR3 is 16 residues long. CDR1 LNHNV and CDR2 YYDKDF come from the germline V gene (reference sequence). Losses at the gene ends were 2 bases for V and 3 bases for J; bases not matched to a gene: 9. This CDR3 reads CATSRSGRREDYEQYF. DNA for the CDR3: TGTGCCACCAGCAGATCTGGTCGGCGGGAGGACTACGAGCAGTACTTC.

The chain links TRBV5-1 to TRBJ2-7, with D possibly being TRBD2 (6 bases). V lost 0 bases to trimming and J lost 3 bases, with 10 bases between them. The CDR3 contains 14 residues. Germline V gene data show CDR1 as SGHRS and CDR2 as YFSETQ. The CDR3 spells CASSLVGRVYEQYF. The CDR3 bases are TGCGCCAGCAGCTTGGTCGGGAGAGTCTACGAGCAGTACTTC.

This CDR3 is CASSQDWRELNEQFF. CDR3 nucleotides: TGTGCCAGCAGCCAAGACTGGCGGGAGCTAAATGAGCAGTTCTTC. The chain employs TRBV14 and TRBJ2-1; 7 bases are a match to TRBD2. Germline-derived CDR1 and CDR2 are SGHDN and FVKESK. The CDR3 has 15 residues. After removal of 0 bases from V and 7 bases from J, the junction contained 6 bases not matched to a gene.

The V and J genes are TRBV6-4 and TRBJ2-7, with 11 bases that match TRBD2. V was pared by 4 bases and J by 2 bases, with 4 bases of the junction left unmatched. Germline lookup yields CDR1 MRHNA and CDR2 SNTAGT. The CDR3 runs 15 residues. This CDR3 reads CASSVGTSGPYEQYF. Here the CDR3 DNA reads TGTGCCAGCAGTGTAGGGACTAGCGGACCCTACGAGCAGTACTTC.

The chain recombines TRBV7-2 with TRBJ2-1; 12 bases fit TRBD2. The junction had 5 bases not matched to a gene; V was cut back by 6 bases and J by 5 bases. The CDR3 covers 15 residues. Per germline, CDR1 SGHTA and CDR2 FQGNSA. CDR3 protein: CASRTLAGGNNEQFF. The CDR3 DNA is TGTGCCAGCAGAACCCTAGCGGGGGGGAACAATGAGCAGTTCTTC.

This chain joins TRBV6-5 and TRBJ1-1; 8 bases match TRBD1. Germline V gene data show CDR1 as MNHEY and CDR2 as SVGAGI. Germline trimming cut 0 bases from V and 10 bases from J; bases unmatched to any gene: 1. This CDR3 has 12 amino acids. DNA of the CDR3: TGTGCCAGCAGTTACTCCAGGGGGCGAGCTTTCTTT. Translation gives CASSYSRGRAFF.

This chain uses TRBV9 with TRBJ2-7; tentatively, D is TRBD1 (6 bases). Trimming removed 4 bases from V and 2 bases from J, with 19 bases in between. CDR3 length: 16 amino acids. CDR1 is SGDLS and CDR2 is YYNGEE in the germline V gene. The CDR3 sequence: CASSLTSRDTPYEQYF. In nucleotides, the CDR3 is TGTGCCAGCAGCTTAACCTCTCGGGACACCCCCTACGAGCAGTACTTC.

The chain links TRBV13 to TRBJ2-3; 14 bases are a match to TRBD2. The V and J ends lost 6 bases and 3 bases, in that order; junction bases with no gene match: 5. CDR1 is PRHDT and CDR2 is FYEKMQ in the germline V gene (reference sequence). The CDR3 contains 16 residues. CDR3 loop: CASSPRLAGGTDTQYF. CDR3 in DNA: TGTGCCAGCAGTCCTCGACTAGCGGGAGGGACAGATACGCAGTATTTT.